Shown below are 13 T cell receptor beta chains from a single sample sequenced in a study of shared clonotypes between healthy human individuals. Some clones are missing from TCRdb's copy, which holds only in-frame ones; the method was immunoSEQ multiplex PCR. The sample carries 2 million to 2.5 million clones, approximately 93% recorded once. Sequenced input: naive CD4+ T cells from PBMCs. Subset indicated: CD45RA+ positively selected. The source is a man aged 18-30 years in good health. Some clones in this sample may be carry-over from other donors' samples.

The genes are TRBV4-2 and TRBJ1-2, with unresolved D. CDR3 length: 15 residues. Germline loops: CDR1 LGHNA, CDR2 YNFKEQ. V was shortened by 0 bases and J by 8 bases, with 16 bases between the two germline ends. CDR3 nucleotides: TGTGCCAGCAGCCAAGATAGAAGGACTGGTCTCGGCTACACCTTC. It specifies CASSQDRRTGLGYTF.

The chain uses TRBV7-9 and TRBJ2-4, with 7 bases identical to TRBD2. The CDR3 consists of 17 residues. Germline CDR1 reads SEHNR; CDR2 reads FQNEAQ (reference sequence). The ends lost 0 bases at V and 5 bases at J; junction bases unmatched: 10. The CDR3 DNA follows: TGTGCCAGCAGCTTAGCGGGGTCTCCCCGGGGGGAAAACATTCAGTACTTC. Translation: CASSLAGSPRGENIQYF. The whole variable domain, remainder taken from reference TRBV7-9 and TRBJ2-4, is DTGVSQNPRHKITKRGQNVTFRCDPISEHNRLYWYRQTLGQGPEFLTYFQNEAQLEKSRLLSDRFSAERPKGSFSTLEIQRTEQGDSAMYLCASSLAGSPRGENIQYFGAGTRLSVL.

The chain is built from TRBV10-3 and TRBJ2-7, with 8 bases identical to TRBD1. Germline CDR1 is ENHRY and CDR2 is SYGVKD. Unmatched junction bases numbered 11, after V lost 4 bases and J lost 3 bases. The CDR3 has 16 amino acids. This CDR3 is CAISVSTGQGGYEQYF. CDR3 DNA sequence: TGTGCCATCAGTGTTAGCACAGGACAGGGTGGCTACGAGCAGTACTTC.

The genes are TRBV30 and TRBJ2-7; TRBD2 is a possible D gene (5 bases). V lost 0 bases and J lost 4, with 13 bases in between. Germline CDR1 GTSNPN, CDR2 SVGIG (reference sequence). The CDR3 contains 14 residues. CDR3 DNA sequence: TGTGCCTGGAGTGTATCTAGCCTAATATACGAGCAGTACTTC. It specifies CAWSVSSLIYEQYF.

This chain links TRBV4-2 with TRBJ2-1; 8 bases fit TRBD2. This CDR3 comprises 18 residues. CDR1 and CDR2 (germline): LGHNA, YNFKEQ. The ends lost 0 bases at V and 12 bases at J; junction bases unmatched: 19. CDR3 nucleotides: TGTGCCAGCAGCCAAGATCCCGAAGCGGGAGTTCCCACATATCGGCAGTTCTTC. Protein sequence: CASSQDPEAGVPTYRQFF.

As concerns this clone: This sample also contains other DNA sequences that code for the same CDR3. The chain links TRBV5-4 to TRBJ1-1; possibly TRBD1 for D (6 bases). Trimming stripped 2 bases from V and 4 bases from J, with 9 bases between. The CDR3 length is 13 residues. Germline-derived CDR1 and CDR2 are SGHNT and YYREEE (reference sequence). In DNA, the CDR3 is TGTGCCAGCAGCTTCGGAGGGGGCACTGAAGCTTTCTTT. This sequence encodes CASSFGGGTEAFF.

This chain links TRBV5-1 with TRBJ2-1, with unresolved D. The V and J ends lost 5 bases and 2 bases respectively, with 14 bases between them. The germline V gene has CDR1 SGHRS and CDR2 YFSETQ. CDR3 length: 15 amino acids. CDR3 in DNA: TGCGCCAGCAGAGAAACAGTTAGTCCCTACAATGAGCAGTTCTTC. Protein product: CASRETVSPYNEQFF.

Turning to this clone: Other DNA sequences in the same sample also yield this CDR3. The chain has TRBV9 and TRBJ2-3, with a tentative D call TRBD2 (5 bases). The germline CDR1 and CDR2 sequences are SGDLS and YYNGEE. The CDR3 runs 13 residues. Trimming stripped 1 base from V and 3 bases from J, with 6 bases between. For the CDR3, the DNA is TGTGCCAGCAGCGTACGCGGGACAGATACGCAGTATTTT. Protein product: CASSVRGTDTQYF.

The chain employs TRBV15 and TRBJ2-5; TRBD1 agrees at 9 bases. The CDR3 loop spans 17 amino acids. Germline CDR1 LNHNV, CDR2 YYDKDF (reference sequence). Losses at the gene ends were 1 base for V and 0 bases for J; bases not matched to a gene: 6. In nucleotides, the CDR3 is TGTGCCACCAGCAGAGGGGGGGACAGGGCGTACCAAGAGACCCAGTACTTC. It codes for CATSRGGDRAYQETQYF.

The chain couples TRBV18 to TRBJ1-4; D perhaps matches TRBD1 (5 bases). The CDR3 has 17 amino acids. V lost 3 bases, J lost 7 bases, and 21 bases lay in between. Germline CDR1 KGHSH, CDR2 LQKENI. The CDR3 region is CASSPSFVAGLSEKLFF. CDR3 coding DNA: TGTGCCAGCTCACCCTCCTTTGTGGCAGGGCTAAGTGAAAAACTGTTTTTT.

Worth noting for this clone: Within the sample, other DNA sequences also encode this same CDR3. The chain employs TRBV27 and TRBJ1-5; no reliable D call. Germline assignment: CDR1 MNHEY and CDR2 SMNVEV (reference sequence). Trimming took off 5 bases at V and 4 bases at J, with 9 bases between the two ends. The CDR3 totals 13 residues. The CDR3 loop is CASSPGRNQPQHF. CDR3 nucleotide sequence: TGTGCCAGCAGTCCCGGACGGAATCAGCCCCAGCATTTT.

The chain links TRBV5-1 to TRBJ2-2; 9 bases are a match to TRBD2. Germline V lookup: CDR1 SGHRS, CDR2 YFSETQ. J gave up 1 base and V 1 base, and 8 bases lay outside the gene matches. This CDR3 is built from 18 residues. Here the CDR3 DNA reads TGCGCCAGCAGCTTGACCCTCCAAGCGGGAGGGAACACCGGGGAGCTGTTTTTT. Encoded protein: CASSLTLQAGGNTGELFF.

This rearrangement joins TRBV28 to TRBJ1-5; D gene unclear. The CDR3 spans 14 residues. Germline lookup yields CDR1 MDHEN and CDR2 SYDVKM. Trimming shortened V by 6 bases and J by 2 bases, and 11 bases separated the two germline ends. CDR3 protein: CASRNPGGNQPQHF. Written as DNA, the CDR3 is TGTGCCAGCAGGAATCCAGGAGGCAATCAGCCCCAGCATTTT.